One TCR beta chain is described in this entry. In the original processing: For nucleated cells, counts were estimated from reference gene primer amplification. Produced via immunoSEQ multiplex PCR; TCRdb's table is partial and in-frame only. V and J calls and clone size are those listed in that table; D and trimming were worked out from the DNA. This sample has around 370,000 clones, with around 90% found just once. This record comes from a study of blood T cell repertoires in COVID-19. For the study at large: Samples of COVID-19 (acute and convalescent) were obtained from the United States, Italy and Spain. The analysed material was cDNA or gDNA that came from T cells, B-cell-depleted T cells, or PBMCs.

V was clipped by 4 bases and J by 2 bases; unmatched bases: 10. CDR1 is KGHDR, CDR2 SFDVKD, per germline. This CDR3 contains 18 residues. The chain employs TRBV24-1 and TRBJ1-5, with 10 bases that match TRBD1. This receptor was identified in a woman aged 18-29 years who had recovered from COVID-19. Material for sequencing was peripheral blood. The CDR3 DNA reads as TGTGCCACCAGTGACCCCCGGGACAGGGGCGAGGGCAATCAGCCCCAGCATTTT. Its translation is CATSDPRDRGEGNQPQHF.